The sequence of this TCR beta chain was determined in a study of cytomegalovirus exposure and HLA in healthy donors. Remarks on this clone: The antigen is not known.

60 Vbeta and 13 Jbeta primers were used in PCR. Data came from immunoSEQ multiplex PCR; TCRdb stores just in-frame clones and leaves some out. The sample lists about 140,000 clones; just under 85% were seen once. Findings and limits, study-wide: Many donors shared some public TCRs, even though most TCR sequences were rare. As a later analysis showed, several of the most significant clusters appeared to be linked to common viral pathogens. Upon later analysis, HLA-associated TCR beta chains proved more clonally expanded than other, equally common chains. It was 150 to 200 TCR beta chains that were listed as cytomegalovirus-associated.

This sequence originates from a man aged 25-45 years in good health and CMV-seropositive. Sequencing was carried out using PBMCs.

The CDR3 region has the DNA TGTGCCAGCAGCCCAGGGCGTCGGGACAGGAGGATTTTGTCCTCCTACGAGCAGTACTTC. Protein product: CASSPGRRDRRILSSYEQYF. The genes are TRBV7-8 and TRBJ2-7, with 8 bases that match TRBD1. Germline V gene data show CDR1 as SGHVS and CDR2 as FQNEAQ. CDR3 size: 20 residues. V lost 5 bases to trimming and J lost 0 bases; unmatched junction nucleotides: 21.